A selection of T cell receptor beta chains follows, all from one sample in a study of T cell responses to AZD1222 COVID-19 vaccine. Repertoires were generated with immunoSEQ multiplex PCR, while TCRdb's copy carries only in-frame clones and drops some. The sample contains 96,000 or so clones, roughly nine tenths of which appear only once. The sample here was peripheral blood, taken on day 0 of AZD1222 vaccination. The receptor set was obtained from an adult in good health. CDR3s include the opening cysteine and the closing phenylalanine or tryptophan. Each record gives: V gene, J gene, D gene, CDR3 protein, CDR3 DNA. The D gene is left open where the match is weak.

V: TRBV9
J: TRBJ2-1
D: -
CDR3: CASSVDQGGYNEQFF
DNA: TGTGCCAGCAGCGTAGATCAGGGGGGCTACAATGAGCAGTTCTTC

V: TRBV5-4
J: TRBJ2-1
D: TRBD2
CDR3: CASSPRGGAATSGEQFF
DNA: TGTGCCAGCAGCCCGCGGGGGGGGGCGGCGACTAGCGGGGAGCAGTTCTTC

V: TRBV6-1
J: TRBJ2-1
D: TRBD1
CDR3: CASSDGTANYNEQFF
DNA: TGTGCCAGCAGTGACGGGACAGCTAACTACAATGAGCAGTTCTTC

V: TRBV7-3
J: TRBJ2-1
D: -
CDR3: CASSARDEQFF
DNA: TGTGCCAGCAGCGCCCGGGATGAGCAGTTCTTC

V: TRBV6-6
J: TRBJ2-7
D: -
CDR3: CATTVPRSHEQYF
DNA: TGTGCCACTACGGTCCCGAGGTCCCACGAGCAGTACTTC

V: TRBV3-1/TRBV3-2
J: TRBJ2-2
D: -
CDR3: CASSRYTGELFF
DNA: TGTGCCAGCAGCCGGTACACCGGGGAGCTGTTTTTT

V: TRBV18
J: TRBJ2-1
D: -
CDR3: CASSLFATDSYNEQFF
DNA: TGTGCCAGCTCACTTTTCGCAACAGATTCCTACAATGAGCAGTTCTTC

V: TRBV7-2
J: TRBJ2-7
D: -
CDR3: CASSLGRYEQYF
DNA: TGTGCCAGCAGCTTAGGACGCTACGAGCAGTACTTC

V: TRBV14
J: TRBJ2-1
D: -
CDR3: CASSRPDGRSYNEQFF
DNA: TGTGCCAGCAGCCGGCCTGACGGACGCTCCTACAATGAGCAGTTCTTC

V: TRBV7-9
J: TRBJ1-2
D: -
CDR3: CASSFEGFGYGYTF
DNA: TGTGCCAGCAGCTTCGAGGGCTTCGGCTATGGCTACACCTTC

V: TRBV6-2/TRBV6-3
J: TRBJ1-4
D: -
CDR3: CASRPGNEKLFF
DNA: TGTGCCAGCCGCCCGGGTAATGAAAAACTGTTTTTT

V: TRBV3-1/TRBV3-2
J: TRBJ2-5
D: -
CDR3: CASSQQGPQETQYF
DNA: TGTGCCAGCAGCCAGCAGGGTCCCCAAGAGACCCAGTACTTC

V: TRBV6-5
J: TRBJ1-5
D: -
CDR3: CASSKTRGGNQPQHF
DNA: TGTGCCAGCAGCAAAACGCGGGGCGGCAATCAGCCCCAGCATTTT

V: TRBV19
J: TRBJ2-3
D: -
CDR3: CATLGYTDTQYF
DNA: TGTGCCACTTTGGGGTACACAGATACGCAGTATTTT

V: TRBV19
J: TRBJ2-7
D: -
CDR3: CASSPWGDSYEQYF
DNA: TGTGCCAGTAGTCCATGGGGGGACTCCTACGAGCAGTACTTC

V: TRBV7-2
J: TRBJ1-5
D: -
CDR3: CASSLVAAVSNQPQHF
DNA: TGTGCCAGCAGCTTAGTGGCAGCCGTTAGCAATCAGCCCCAGCATTTT

V: TRBV19
J: TRBJ2-2
D: -
CDR3: CASSIHGKNTGELFF
DNA: TGTGCCAGTAGTATTCATGGAAAAAACACCGGGGAGCTGTTTTTT

V: TRBV5-1
J: TRBJ2-2
D: -
CDR3: CASAPTAGNTGELFF
DNA: TGCGCCAGCGCCCCAACGGCAGGAAACACCGGGGAGCTGTTTTTT

V: TRBV5-1
J: TRBJ2-1
D: -
CDR3: CASSRTGSYNEQFF
DNA: TGCGCCAGCTCAAGAACAGGGTCCTACAATGAGCAGTTCTTC

V: TRBV9
J: TRBJ2-1
D: -
CDR3: CASSVAGSYNEQFF
DNA: TGTGCCAGCAGCGTAGCTGGATCCTACAATGAGCAGTTCTTC

V: TRBV5-6
J: TRBJ1-1
D: -
CDR3: CASSFGTATEAFF
DNA: TGTGCCAGCAGCTTCGGGACGGCGACTGAAGCTTTCTTT

V: TRBV4-3
J: TRBJ1-4
D: -
CDR3: CASSPNRRSNEKLFF
DNA: TGCGCCAGCAGCCCGAACAGGAGATCTAATGAAAAACTGTTTTTT